Sequencing of this T cell receptor (beta chain) was carried out in a study of cytomegalovirus exposure and HLA in healthy donors. Study background: Researchers found that roughly 81% of 350 to 500 genotyped donors fell within the Caucasian-associated ancestry cluster.

PCR primers comprised 60 Vbeta and 13 Jbeta primers. Data came from immunoSEQ multiplex PCR; TCRdb stores just in-frame clones and leaves some out. The sample lists some 90,000 clones, about four fifths occurring once. Regarding donors, all were healthy bone marrow donors. Germline assignment: CDR1 MDHEN and CDR2 SYDVKM. V lost 2 bases and J 3 bases, leaving 17 bases between the germline ends. This CDR3 contains 16 residues. Sequencing input: PBMCs. V and J are TRBV28 and TRBJ2-7; D might be TRBD1 (6 bases). This clonotype originated in a man over 45 in good health and CMV-seronegative. The CDR3 DNA sequence: TGTGCCAGCAGTTTAAGTTTTGGCAGGGGAAGCTACGAGCAGTACTTC. It yields the protein CASSLSFGRGSYEQYF.